This T cell receptor (beta chain) was identified during a study of T-cell reconstitution after alpha-beta-depleted transplantation in children. A TCRbeta library incorporating unique molecular identifiers was prepared. TCRdb reanalysed the PCR reads using MiXCR and keeps one entry per CDR3 protein. The data contain approximately 400,000 distinct CDR3 sequences, about a tenth of them seen just once; the ten biggest clones take up 4.5% to 7%. V was trimmed by 2 bases and J by 6 bases, leaving 22 bases between them. The germline CDR1 and CDR2 sequences are LNHDA and SQIVND (reference sequence). The CDR3 spans 17 residues.

The sequence came from a human donor who donated a stem cell graft to a child with acute myeloid leukemia. The sample in question was PBMCs from the stem cell graft donor, obtained from the stem cell graft. V gene TRBV19 combines with J gene TRBJ1-2, with TRBD1 as a possible D gene (5 bases). CDR3 amino acids: CASSIRIRQRGIHGYTF. DNA of the CDR3: TGTGCCAGTAGTATACGGATTCGGCAGCGGGGGATCCATGGCTACACCTTC.